The present entry profiles one TCR beta chain with its context. The repertoire was sequenced with immunoSEQ multiplex PCR; TCRdb's copy has only in-frame clones and lacks some. In the table there are just under 35,000 clones, about nine tenths of which are singletons. The data stem from a study of T cell changes during pregnancy in multiple sclerosis. The CDR3 covers 20 residues. After removal of 3 bases from V and 0 bases from J, the junction contained 16 bases not matched to a gene. Germline values: CDR1 LGHNA, CDR2 YSLEER. The TCR was taken from a female donor in good health, enrolled as a control in a pregnancy study. The sample was peripheral blood, taken in the second trimester of pregnancy. The chain carries TRBV4-3 and TRBJ2-3; 9 positions agree with TRBD2. In DNA, the CDR3 is TGCGCCAGCAGCCATACCTTTGGGGCTAGCGGGACTTCTAGCACAGATACGCAGTATTTT. Its protein product is CASSHTFGASGTSSTDTQYF.